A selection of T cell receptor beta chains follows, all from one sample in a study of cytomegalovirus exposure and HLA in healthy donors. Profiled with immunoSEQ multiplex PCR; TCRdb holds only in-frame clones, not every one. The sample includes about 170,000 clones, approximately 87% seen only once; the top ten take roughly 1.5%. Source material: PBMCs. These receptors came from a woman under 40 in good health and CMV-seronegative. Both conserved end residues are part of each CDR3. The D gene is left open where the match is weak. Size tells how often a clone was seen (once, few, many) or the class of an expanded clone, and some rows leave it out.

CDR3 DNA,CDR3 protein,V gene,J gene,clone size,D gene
TGCGCCAGCAGTGAGTACGGCAGGACAGGCACTGAAGCTTTCTTT,CASSEYGRTGTEAFF,TRBV10-1,TRBJ1-1,.,TRBD1
TGTGCCAGCAGTTACCCGGGACTAGCGGGGGGGAGGGAGACCCAGTACTTC,CASSYPGLAGGRETQYF,TRBV2,TRBJ2-5,.,TRBD2
TGTGCCAGCAGTTTCAGCGGGGAATTCGAGTTCTTC,CASSFSGEFEFF,TRBV27,TRBJ2-1,.,TRBD2
TGCGCCAGCAGCTTGGATCCGGGAAACACCATATATTTT,CASSLDPGNTIYF,TRBV5-1,TRBJ1-3,.,.
TGTGCCAGCACCTTTAGCGGGGAGCTGTTTTTT,CASTFSGELFF,TRBV6-6,TRBJ2-2,.,.
TGCGCCAGCAGCTTGGCCAGGGGAAGATTGAACACTGAAGCTTTCTTT,CASSLARGRLNTEAFF,TRBV5-1,TRBJ1-1,.,.
TGTGCCAGCAGCGAGATACTGGCGGGGTACTATGGCTACACCTTC,CASSEILAGYYGYTF,TRBV5-6,TRBJ1-2,.,.
TGTGCCAGCAGGAACATCCCCGACAGAAACTATGGCTACACCTTC,CASRNIPDRNYGYTF,TRBV6-5,TRBJ1-2,.,.
TGTGCCAGCAGCTCAACCACAGGGTCTCTCGAGCAGTACTTC,CASSSTTGSLEQYF,TRBV7-9,TRBJ2-7,few,.
TGCGCCAGCAGCTTAGGACAGGAAAAATGGACTTCACCCCTCCACTTT,CASSLGQEKWTSPLHF,TRBV5-1,TRBJ1-6,.,TRBD1
TGTGCCAGCACCTCCCTAGCGGCAAAACTGTTTTTT,CASTSLAAKLFF,TRBV4-2,TRBJ1-4,.,.
TGTGCCAGCTCTCAGGACCTGGGGCAGGGCGATGGCTACACCTTC,CASSQDLGQGDGYTF,TRBV18,TRBJ1-2,.,.
TGTGCCAGCCGTCGTCGGGGTGTAGGTACTGAAGCTTTCTTT,CASRRRGVGTEAFF,TRBV6-5,TRBJ1-1,.,.
TGTGCTAGTGCCCCCACAGATAGCAATCAGCCCCAGCATTTT,CASAPTDSNQPQHF,TRBV12-5,TRBJ1-5,once,.
TGTGCCAGCAGTCGAGGGACTTACGCCTACGAGCAGTACTTC,CASSRGTYAYEQYF,TRBV6-6,TRBJ2-7,.,.
TGTGCCAGTAGTTATACTAAAGCTCTTAGCACAGATACGCAGTATTTT,CASSYTKALSTDTQYF,TRBV19,TRBJ2-3,few,.
TGTGCCGCCAGGGGGCTTGGAGACGGGGAGCTGTTTTTT,CAARGLGDGELFF,TRBV19,TRBJ2-2,.,TRBD1
TGCGCCAGCAGTCAGGCGACAGGTTCAGGTGAGCAGTTCTTC,CASSQATGSGEQFF,TRBV5-1,TRBJ2-1,.,.
TGTGCCAGTAGTGGGACAGATTACAATGAGCAGTTCTTC,CASSGTDYNEQFF,TRBV19,TRBJ2-1,.,TRBD1
TGTGCCAGCAGTGAGACCCGGGACAGGGTGAACACTGAAGCTTTCTTT,CASSETRDRVNTEAFF,TRBV2,TRBJ1-1,.,TRBD1
TGCGCCAGCAGCTCCAGGGGCTCTGGAAACACCATATATTTT,CASSSRGSGNTIYF,TRBV5-1,TRBJ1-3,.,.
TGTGCCTGGAGTAGGGGGACTAGCCTATACAATGAGCAGTTCTTC,CAWSRGTSLYNEQFF,TRBV30,TRBJ2-1,.,TRBD2
TGTGCCAGCAGCTTAGGGCAGGAGGACTATGGCTACACCTTC,CASSLGQEDYGYTF,TRBV5-4,TRBJ1-2,.,.
TGTGCCAGCAGACAGGGCTTCCAAGAGACCCAGTACTTC,CASRQGFQETQYF,TRBV6-5,TRBJ2-5,.,.
TGCGCCAGCAGCTTGGAGGGACAGGGTGACACTGAAGCTTTCTTT,CASSLEGQGDTEAFF,TRBV5-1,TRBJ1-1,.,TRBD1
TGTGCCAGCAGCCGAGATGACTCTGGGGCCAACGTCCTGACTTTC,CASSRDDSGANVLTF,TRBV6-1,TRBJ2-6,.,.